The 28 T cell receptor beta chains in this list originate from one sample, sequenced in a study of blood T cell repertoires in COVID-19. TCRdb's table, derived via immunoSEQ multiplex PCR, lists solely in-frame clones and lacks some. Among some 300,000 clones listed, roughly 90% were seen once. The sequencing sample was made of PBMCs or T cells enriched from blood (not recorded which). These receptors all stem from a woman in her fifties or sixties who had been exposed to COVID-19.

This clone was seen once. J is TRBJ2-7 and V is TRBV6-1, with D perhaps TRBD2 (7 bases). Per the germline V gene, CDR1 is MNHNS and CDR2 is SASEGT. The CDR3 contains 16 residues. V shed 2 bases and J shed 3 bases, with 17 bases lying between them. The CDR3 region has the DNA TGTGCCAGCAGTGAATACGGGGGGCAGAAATTCTACGAGCAGTACTTC. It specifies CASSEYGGQKFYEQYF.

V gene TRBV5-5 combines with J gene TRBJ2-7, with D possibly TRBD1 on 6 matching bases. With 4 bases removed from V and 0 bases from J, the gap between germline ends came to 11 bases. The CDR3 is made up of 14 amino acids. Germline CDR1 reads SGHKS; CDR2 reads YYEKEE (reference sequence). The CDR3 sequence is CASSPRGDSYEQYF. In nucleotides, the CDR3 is TGTGCCAGCAGCCCCAGGGGCGACTCCTACGAGCAGTACTTC. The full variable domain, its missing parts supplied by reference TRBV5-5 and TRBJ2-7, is DAGVTQSPTHLIKTRGQQVTLRCSPISGHKSVSWYQQVLGQGPQFIFQYYEKEERGRGNFPDRFSARQFPNYSSELNVNALLLGDSALYLCASSPRGDSYEQYFGPGTRLTVT.

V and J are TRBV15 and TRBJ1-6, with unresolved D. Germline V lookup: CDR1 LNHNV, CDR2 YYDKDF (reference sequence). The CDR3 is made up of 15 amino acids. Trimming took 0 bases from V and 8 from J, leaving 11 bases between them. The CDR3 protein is CATSRDNRPDSPLHF. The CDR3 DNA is TGTGCCACCAGCAGAGATAATCGTCCAGATTCACCCCTCCACTTT.

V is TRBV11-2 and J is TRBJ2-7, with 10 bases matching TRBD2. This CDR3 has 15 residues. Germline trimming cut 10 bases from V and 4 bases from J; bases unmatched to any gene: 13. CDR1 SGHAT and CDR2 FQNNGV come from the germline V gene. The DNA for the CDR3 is TGTGCCACCAGATTCAGCGGGGGGGCCCATTACGAGCAGTACTTC. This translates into CATRFSGGAHYEQYF.

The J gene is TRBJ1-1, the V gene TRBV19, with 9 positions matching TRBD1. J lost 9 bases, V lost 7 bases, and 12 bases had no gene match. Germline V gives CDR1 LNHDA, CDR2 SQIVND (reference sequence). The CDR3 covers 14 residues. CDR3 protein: CASNDSGQGPKAFF. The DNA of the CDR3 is TGTGCCAGTAATGATTCGGGACAGGGACCCAAAGCTTTCTTT.

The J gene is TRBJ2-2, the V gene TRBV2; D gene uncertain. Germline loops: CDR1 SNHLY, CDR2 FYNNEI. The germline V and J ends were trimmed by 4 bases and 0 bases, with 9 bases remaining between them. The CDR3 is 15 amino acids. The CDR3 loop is CASSVQVTNTGELFF. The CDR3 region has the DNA TGTGCCAGCAGTGTCCAGGTTACGAACACCGGGGAGCTGTTTTTT. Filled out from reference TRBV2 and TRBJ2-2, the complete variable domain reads EPEVTQTPSHQVTQMGQEVILRCVPISNHLYFYWYRQILGQKVEFLVSFYNNEISEKSEIFDDQFSVERPDGSNFTLKIRSTKLEDSAMYFCASSVQVTNTGELFFGEGSRLTVL.

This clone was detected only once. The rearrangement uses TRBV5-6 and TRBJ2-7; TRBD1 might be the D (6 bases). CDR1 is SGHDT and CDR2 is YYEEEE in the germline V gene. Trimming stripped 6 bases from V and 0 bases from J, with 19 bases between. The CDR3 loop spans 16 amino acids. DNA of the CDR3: TGTGCCAGCACCTCCCGTCCCGGACAGCTCTCCTACGAGCAGTACTTC. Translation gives CASTSRPGQLSYEQYF.

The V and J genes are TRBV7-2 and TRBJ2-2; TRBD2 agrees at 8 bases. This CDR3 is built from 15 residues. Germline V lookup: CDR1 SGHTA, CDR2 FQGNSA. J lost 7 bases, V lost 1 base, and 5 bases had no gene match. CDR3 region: CASSLVAGQGGELFF. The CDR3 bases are TGTGCCAGCAGCTTAGTAGCGGGGCAAGGCGGGGAGCTGTTTTTT.

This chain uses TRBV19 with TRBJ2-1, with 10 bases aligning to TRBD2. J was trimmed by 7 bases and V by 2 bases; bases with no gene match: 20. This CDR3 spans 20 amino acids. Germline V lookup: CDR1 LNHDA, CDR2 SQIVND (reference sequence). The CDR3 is CASSISLAGETTLGGNEQFF. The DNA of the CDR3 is TGTGCCAGTAGTATATCCCTAGCGGGGGAAACCACCCTCGGCGGGAATGAGCAGTTCTTC.

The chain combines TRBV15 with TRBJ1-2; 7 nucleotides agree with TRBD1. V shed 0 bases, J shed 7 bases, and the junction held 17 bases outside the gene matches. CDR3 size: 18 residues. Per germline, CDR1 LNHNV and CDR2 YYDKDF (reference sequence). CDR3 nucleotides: TGTGCCACCAGCAGAGAATTCCGGCGACAGGGAAACAACGGTGGCTACACCTTC. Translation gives CATSREFRRQGNNGGYTF.

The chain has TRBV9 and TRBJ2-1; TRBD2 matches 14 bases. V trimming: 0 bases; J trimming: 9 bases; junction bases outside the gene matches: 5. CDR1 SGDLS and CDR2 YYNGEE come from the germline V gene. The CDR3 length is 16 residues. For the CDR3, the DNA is TGTGCCAGCAGCGTAGTGGGGACTAGCGGGGGTATTGAGCAGTTCTTC. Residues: CASSVVGTSGGIEQFF.

CDR3 coding DNA: TGTGCCAGCAGTCGGACTAGCCACGGCCCAGAGACCCAGTACTTC. It codes for CASSRTSHGPETQYF. The genes are TRBV6-5 and TRBJ2-5; 8 nucleotides line up with TRBD2. The CDR3 runs 15 residues. Germline loops: CDR1 MNHEY, CDR2 SVGAGI. Germline trimming cut 5 bases from V and 4 bases from J; bases unmatched to any gene: 9.

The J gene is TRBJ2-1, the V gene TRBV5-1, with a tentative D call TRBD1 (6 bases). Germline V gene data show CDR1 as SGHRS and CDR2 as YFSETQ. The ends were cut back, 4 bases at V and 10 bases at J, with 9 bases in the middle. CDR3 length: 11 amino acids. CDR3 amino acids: CASSATGEQFF. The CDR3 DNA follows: TGCGCCAGCAGCGCGACAGGAGAGCAGTTCTTC. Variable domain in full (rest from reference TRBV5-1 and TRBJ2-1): KAGVTQTPRYLIKTRGQQVTLSCSPISGHRSVSWYQQTPGQGLQFLFEYFSETQRNKGNFPGRFSGRQFSNSRSEMNVSTLELGDSALYLCASSATGEQFFGPGTRLTVL.

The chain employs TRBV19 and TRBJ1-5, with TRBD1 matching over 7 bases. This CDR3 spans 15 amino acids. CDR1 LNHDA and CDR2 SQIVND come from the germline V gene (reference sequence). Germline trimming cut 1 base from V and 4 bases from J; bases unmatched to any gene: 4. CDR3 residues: CASSIAGGPNQPQHF. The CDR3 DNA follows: TGTGCCAGTAGTATAGCAGGGGGGCCTAATCAGCCCCAGCATTTT. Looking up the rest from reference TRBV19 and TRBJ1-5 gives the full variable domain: DGGITQSPKYLFRKEGQNVTLSCEQNLNHDAMYWYRQDPGQGLRLIYYSQIVNDFQKGDIAEGYSVSREKKESFPLTVTSAQKNPTAFYLCASSIAGGPNQPQHFGDGTRLSIL.

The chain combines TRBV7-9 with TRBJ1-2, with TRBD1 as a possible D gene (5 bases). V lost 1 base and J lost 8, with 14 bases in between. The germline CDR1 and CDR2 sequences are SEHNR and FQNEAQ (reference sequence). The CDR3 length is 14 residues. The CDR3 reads CASSLDQGLGGYTF. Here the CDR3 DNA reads TGTGCCAGCAGCTTAGATCAGGGATTGGGGGGCTACACCTTC.

The CDR3 coding sequence is TGTGCCAGCAGCGACGACCGGAGCGGGGGAGAGGGAAACACCATATATTTT. Translated: CASSDDRSGGEGNTIYF. The V and J genes are TRBV9 and TRBJ1-3, with D maybe TRBD1 (5 bases). The V end lost 3 bases, the J end lost 4 bases, and 20 bases lay between the germline ends. Germline CDR1 and CDR2: SGDLS and YYNGEE. This CDR3 has 17 residues.

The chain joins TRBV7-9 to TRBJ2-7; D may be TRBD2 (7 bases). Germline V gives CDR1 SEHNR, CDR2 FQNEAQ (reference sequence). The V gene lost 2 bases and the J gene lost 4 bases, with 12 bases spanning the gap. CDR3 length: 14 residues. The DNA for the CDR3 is TGTGCCAGCAGCTTAAAGGGGGAGGGGTACGAGCAGTACTTC. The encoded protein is CASSLKGEGYEQYF.

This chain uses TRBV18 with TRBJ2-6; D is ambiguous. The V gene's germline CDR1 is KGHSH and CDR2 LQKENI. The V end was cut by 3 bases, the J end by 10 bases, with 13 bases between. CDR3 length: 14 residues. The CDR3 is CASSPGQNPNVLTF. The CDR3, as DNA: TGTGCCAGCTCACCGGGCCAGAACCCAAACGTCCTGACTTTC.

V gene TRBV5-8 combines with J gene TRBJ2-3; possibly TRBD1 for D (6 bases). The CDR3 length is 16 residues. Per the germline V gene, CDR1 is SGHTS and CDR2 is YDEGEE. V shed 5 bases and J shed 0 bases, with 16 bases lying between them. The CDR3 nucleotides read TGTGCCAGCAGAACCGCCGGGACACTGAGCACAGATACGCAGTATTTT. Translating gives CASRTAGTLSTDTQYF.

CDR3 nucleotide sequence: TGTGCCAGCATCCCCGGGGGGGGTTGGAGCACAGATACGCAGTATTTT. As protein: CASIPGGGWSTDTQYF. The chain links TRBV28 to TRBJ2-3, with TRBD2 matching 8 bases. V lost 7 bases to trimming and J lost 0 bases; unmatched junction nucleotides: 9. The length of the CDR3 is 16 residues. The germline gives CDR1 MDHEN, CDR2 SYDVKM.

In DNA, the CDR3 is TGTGCCAGCAGTCGCCCGGGACAGGGCTTAAGTAATTCACCCCTCCACTTT. It is translated as CASSRPGQGLSNSPLHF. The gene calls are TRBV28 and TRBJ1-6, with 9 bases lining up with TRBD1. Germline trimming cut 5 bases from V and 6 bases from J; bases unmatched to any gene: 11. CDR3 length: 17 residues. Germline lookup yields CDR1 MDHEN and CDR2 SYDVKM.

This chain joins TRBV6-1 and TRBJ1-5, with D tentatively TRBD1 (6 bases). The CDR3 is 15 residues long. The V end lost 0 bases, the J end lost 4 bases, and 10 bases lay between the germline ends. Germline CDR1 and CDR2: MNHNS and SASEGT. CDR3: CASSEAGAANQPQHF. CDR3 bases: TGTGCCAGCAGTGAAGCGGGGGCAGCTAATCAGCCCCAGCATTTT.

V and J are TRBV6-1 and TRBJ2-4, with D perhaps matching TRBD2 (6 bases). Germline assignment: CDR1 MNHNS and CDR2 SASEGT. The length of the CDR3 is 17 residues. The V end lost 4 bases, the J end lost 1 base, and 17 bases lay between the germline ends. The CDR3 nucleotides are TGTGCCAGCAGTGGAGTAGGAGGGGTGGGGGCCAAAAACATTCAGTACTTC. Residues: CASSGVGGVGAKNIQYF.

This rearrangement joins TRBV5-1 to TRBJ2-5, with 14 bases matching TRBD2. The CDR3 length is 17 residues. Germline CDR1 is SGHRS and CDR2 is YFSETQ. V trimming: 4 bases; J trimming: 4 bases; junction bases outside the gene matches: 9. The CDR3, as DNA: TGCGCCAGCAGCCCACCAGCCGGGACTAGCGGGGGAGAGACCCAGTACTTC. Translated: CASSPPAGTSGGETQYF. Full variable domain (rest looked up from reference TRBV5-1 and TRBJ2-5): KAGVTQTPRYLIKTRGQQVTLSCSPISGHRSVSWYQQTPGQGLQFLFEYFSETQRNKGNFPGRFSGRQFSNSRSEMNVSTLELGDSALYLCASSPPAGTSGGETQYFGPGTRLLVL.

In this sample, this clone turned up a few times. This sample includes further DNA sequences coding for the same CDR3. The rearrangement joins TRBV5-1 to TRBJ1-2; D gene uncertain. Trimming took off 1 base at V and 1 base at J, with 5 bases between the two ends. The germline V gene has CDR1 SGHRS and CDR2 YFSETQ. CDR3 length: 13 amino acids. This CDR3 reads CASSLSSNYGYTF. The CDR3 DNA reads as TGCGCCAGCAGCTTGTCGAGTAACTATGGCTACACCTTC.

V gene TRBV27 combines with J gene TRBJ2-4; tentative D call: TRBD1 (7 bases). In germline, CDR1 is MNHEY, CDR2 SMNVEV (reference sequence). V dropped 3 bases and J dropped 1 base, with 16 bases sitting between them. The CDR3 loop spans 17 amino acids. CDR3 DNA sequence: TGTGCCAGCAGTTTCGGAGGGGGCCTGTTGGCCAAAAACATTCAGTACTTC. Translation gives CASSFGGGLLAKNIQYF.

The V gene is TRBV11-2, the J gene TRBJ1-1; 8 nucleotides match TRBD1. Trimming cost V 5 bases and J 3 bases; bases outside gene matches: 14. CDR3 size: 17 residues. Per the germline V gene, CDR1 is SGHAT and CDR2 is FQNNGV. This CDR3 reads CASSRPLTGAGDTEAFF. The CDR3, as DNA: TGTGCCAGCAGCCGCCCCTTGACAGGGGCAGGTGACACTGAAGCTTTCTTT.

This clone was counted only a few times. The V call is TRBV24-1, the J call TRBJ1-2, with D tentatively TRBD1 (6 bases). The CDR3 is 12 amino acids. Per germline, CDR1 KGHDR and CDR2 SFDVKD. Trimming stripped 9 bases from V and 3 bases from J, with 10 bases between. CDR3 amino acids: CATADSHYGYTF. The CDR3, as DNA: TGTGCCACCGCGGACAGCCACTATGGCTACACCTTC.